This record concerns one T cell receptor beta chain sequence. This clonotype was seen repeatedly, ten times or more. Its target antigen remains unknown. The sample holds no much larger clone one base away, and base qualities are not on file. Per the publication, the time point label means: newly diagnosed GD, antithyroid drugs for less than 3 months. For both TCR sequencing and RNA sequencing, RNA was extracted from PBMCs in TRIzol. The diagnosis of Graves' disease followed American Thyroid Association guidelines. The patients came from an endocrinology department in Xi'an, China. Each patient gave approximately 8.8 milliliters of peripheral blood, collected in an EDTA anticoagulant tube. Ficoll Paque Plus density gradient separation was used to isolate PBMCs, and no additional T cell sorting was done. An Agilent 2100 Bioanalyzer and agarose gel were used to check RNA quality, while a NanoDrop 2000 measured RNA concentration.

This sample is part of a study of regulatory T cells in long-lasting Graves disease (dated by TCRdb to the early 2020s). As for the study more broadly: Antithyroid drugs had been taken for less than 3 months by newly diagnosed Graves' disease patients. Patients with persistent Graves' disease were compared with patients with newly diagnosed Graves' disease using TCR sequencing and RNA sequencing of peripheral blood. The study took place in China and was registered as a clinical trial. TCR sequencing covered about 13 persistent and around 20 newly diagnosed Graves' disease patients, about 35 samples in total.

What the study reported, not specific to this receptor: Persistent patients shared more public clonotypes among themselves (approximately 2,500) than newly diagnosed patients did (approximately 970). Sequencing and analysis were limited to the TCR beta chain. Persistent disease showed preferential use of TRBV28, TRBJ1-2 and TRBJ2-5, whereas newly diagnosed disease favored TRBV20-1 and TRBJ2-1. Peripheral blood alone was examined, since thyroid tissue, which constituted the primary lesion, could not be accessed. Compared with newly diagnosed patients, patients with persistent Graves' disease had lower TCR Shannon entropy and fewer highly expanded clones, which suggests clonal expansion. As a limitation, the authors acknowledged that the small sample size may reduce accuracy.

Per the germline V gene, SGDLS is the CDR1 and YYNGEE is the CDR2. Including cysteine and phenylalanine, the CDR3 has 13 amino acids. Only the CDR3 DNA is retained, 39 bases long and in frame from the first base. Unmatched junction bases come to 0, with V trimmed by 2 bases and J by 1 base. Library preparation was by multiplex PCR. The sequencer listed for this sample is Illumina HiSeq 4000. To build TCR beta libraries, CDR3 regions were amplified by Arm-PCR using iRepertoire HTBI primers. Before sequencing, the PCR products went through gel purification. In the original analysis: Across samples, 60 to 75 TRBV and 13 to 15 TRBJ segments were identified and used for gene usage analysis of CDR3 amino acid clonotypes. COPE and FqMerger were used to merge filtered high-quality paired reads into contigs. BLAST was used to align contigs to the IMGT TRBV, TRBD and TRBJ reference genes, and CDR3 was defined following IMGT. Any clonotype with a frequency above 0.1% was counted as a highly expanded clone. Repertoire diversity was measured by Shannon entropy, and V-J evenness by the Gini coefficient. A clonotype found in more than one individual was treated as public. TCRdb took the public reads, trimmed them with fastp at Q25, ran MiXCR for clone calling and kept in-frame beta chains. A single entry per CDR3 protein holds the most common genes and DNA from its merged rows. TCRdb assigned the V and J calls; the authors' analysis was not used. In all, the sample holds about 320,000 distinct CDR3 sequences, and about 20% of those were seen once. In total, the top ten clones hold more than 35% of the sample.

This sequence was found in a female donor with Graves disease. The sequencing here drew on peripheral blood mononuclear cells (PBMCs), taken at new diagnosis, from a patient treated with antithyroid drugs. The V and J genes are TRBV9 and TRBJ2-7; 7 central bases correspond to TRBD2. CDR3 reads: CASSVGGSYEQYF. The DNA sequence is given as TGTGCCAGCAGCGTGGGGGGGTCCTACGAGCAGTACTTC.